The text below deals with one TCR beta chain. The CDR3 is 15 residues long. Trimming cost V 0 bases and J 2 bases; bases outside gene matches: 2. Per germline, CDR1 SGHKS and CDR2 YYEKEE (reference sequence). This record comes from a study of CD8 T cell repertoires and HIV-1 epitope variants. Study context: Epitopes were three Gag families plus Nef HW9 and YT9.

The method was immunoSEQ multiplex PCR; TCRdb's version includes in-frame clones alone and lacks a portion of them. The sample yields 80,000 to 95,000 clones, roughly 80% seen once. The TCR originated in a male donor with HIV. The rearrangement links TRBV5-5 to TRBJ1-3; the match to TRBD1 covers 7 bases. The sample consisted of uncultured baseline CD8+ T cells from peripheral blood mononuclear cells (PBMCs). As DNA, the CDR3 is TGTGCCAGCAGCTTGGCGGGACAGACTGGAAACACCATATATTTT. Protein: CASSLAGQTGNTIYF.